This TCR beta chain originates from a study of shared clonotypes between healthy human individuals. Points on this clone: Its antigen is currently unknown.

This table comes from immunoSEQ multiplex PCR, and its TCRdb copy is limited to in-frame clones, with some not included. The sample holds around 1,900,000 clones, over 85% seen once. Terminally differentiated effector memory CD45RA+ cells were left out of the naive CD8 fraction, which was CD45RO-negative and positively selected for CCR7. General study results and limits: Across a handful of donors, naive CD4 shared 4.5% to 6%, naive CD8 around 3.8%, memory CD4 2.3%, memory CD8 around 0.36%. Although depth was large, rarefaction showed that sequencing of the sorted subsets was incomplete.

In germline, CDR1 is ENHRY, CDR2 SYGVKD. This CDR3 comprises 14 residues. Trimming left V 2 bases short and J 9 bases short, with 11 bases between. Sequenced input: naive CD8+ T cells from PBMCs. The source of this sequence is a young man in good health. Some clones in this sample may be carry-over from other donors' samples. The V gene is TRBV10-3, the J gene TRBJ1-6, with D possibly matching TRBD1 (5 bases). CDR3 DNA sequence: TGTGCCATCAGTGAGCAGGGTTTTGGTTCACCCCTCCACTTT. Residues: CAISEQGFGSPLHF.